The source of this TCR beta chain is a study of T cell repertoires in cytomegalovirus infection. A single record per CDR3 protein comes from TCRdb applying MiXCR to the reads. The sample has 600,000 to 700,000 distinct CDR3 sequences; around a third are singletons. The CDR3 extends over 16 amino acids. V lost 5 bases and J lost 1; bases outside the gene matches: 7. Germline-derived CDR1 and CDR2 are MGHRA and YSYEKL. To note about this clonotype: Antigen: not known.

This receptor was obtained from a human donor in good health (CMV status not recorded). Some clones in this sample may be carry-over from other donors' samples. The material was cultured PBMCs, obtained from culture after CMV antigen stimulation. The V call is TRBV4-1, the J call TRBJ2-5, with 10 bases lining up with TRBD2. CDR3 loop: CASSSSGGVIQETQYF. The DNA of the CDR3 is TGCGCCAGCAGCTCTAGCGGGGGAGTCATCCAAGAGACCCAGTACTTC.